The 14 T cell receptor beta chains given below trace back to one sample, sequenced in a study of OX40 agonist ivuxolimab in advanced cancers. The table came from immunoSEQ multiplex PCR; TCRdb's copy has only in-frame clones and leaves some out. This table holds around 46,000 clones, 80% to 90% found once. This specimen was CD4+ or CD8+ T cells sorted from blood, taken in a trial of the OX40 agonist ivuxolimab. The receptors originated from an adult with an advanced solid tumor such as melanoma, head and neck, liver or kidney cancer.

The chain joins TRBV6-6 to TRBJ1-1; no definite D call. Germline assignment: CDR1 MNHNY and CDR2 SVGAGI (reference sequence). The ends were cut back, 2 bases at V and 3 bases at J, with 16 bases in the middle. The CDR3 is made up of 16 amino acids. The DNA for the CDR3 is TGTGCCAGCAGTTACCCAACGGAGCTGTTTGACACTGAAGCTTTCTTT. This codes for CASSYPTELFDTEAFF.

The chain couples TRBV18 to TRBJ1-1; 7 bases are a match to TRBD1. There are 15 residues in the CDR3. V gave up 4 bases and J gave up 4 bases; unmatched junction bases: 9. Looked up from germline, CDR1 is KGHSH and CDR2 is LQKENI. CDR3 residues: CASSLGTAPGTEAFF. The CDR3 nucleotides read TGTGCCAGCTCACTTGGGACAGCGCCAGGCACTGAAGCTTTCTTT.

The chain carries TRBV7-9 and TRBJ2-5; 7 bases align to TRBD1. Per germline, CDR1 SEHNR and CDR2 FQNEAQ (reference sequence). This CDR3 region has 14 residues. The trim removed 4 bases at V and 2 bases at J, leaving 4 bases unmatched. The CDR3 region has the DNA TGTGCCAGCAGCTACGGGGACAGACAAGAGACCCAGTACTTC. Its protein product is CASSYGDRQETQYF.

The V gene is TRBV27, the J gene TRBJ1-1; maybe TRBD1 (5 bases). The CDR3 has 14 residues. The ends were cut back, 0 bases at V and 4 bases at J, with 9 bases in the middle. Germline V lookup: CDR1 MNHEY, CDR2 SMNVEV (reference sequence). Here the CDR3 DNA reads TGTGCCAGCAGTTTATCATTCGGGGGCACTGAAGCTTTCTTT. Its translation is CASSLSFGGTEAFF.

The chain is built from TRBV9 and TRBJ2-1; D ambiguous. Deletions cut 0 bases from V and 0 bases from J, with 7 bases between. Germline V gene lookup returns CDR1 SGDLS and CDR2 YYNGEE. The CDR3 length is 15 residues. The CDR3 DNA sequence: TGTGCCAGCAGCGTAGACTCCGGCTCCTACAATGAGCAGTTCTTC. Protein sequence: CASSVDSGSYNEQFF.

The rearrangement joins TRBV6-1 to TRBJ2-7; D could derive from TRBD1 or TRBD2 (5 bases each). CDR1 is MNHNS, CDR2 SASEGT, per germline. There are 14 residues in the CDR3. The V gene lost 2 bases and the J gene lost 2 bases, with 10 bases spanning the gap. The chain's CDR3 is CASSEYGDPYEQYF. In DNA form, the CDR3 reads TGTGCCAGCAGTGAATACGGGGACCCCTACGAGCAGTACTTC.

V and J are TRBV5-4 and TRBJ2-7, with D unresolved. Trimming shortened V by 4 bases and J by 3 bases, and 17 bases separated the two germline ends. There are 15 residues in the CDR3. Germline assignment: CDR1 SGHNT and CDR2 YYREEE (reference sequence). Here the CDR3 reads CASSVGWDAYYEQYF. CDR3 DNA: TGTGCCAGCAGCGTCGGGTGGGATGCTTACTACGAGCAGTACTTC. Using reference TRBV5-4 and TRBJ2-7 for the parts outside the CDR3, the full variable domain is ETGVTQSPTHLIKTRGQQVTLRCSSQSGHNTVSWYQQALGQGPQFIFQYYREEENGRGNFPPRFSGLQFPNYSSELNVNALELDDSALYLCASSVGWDAYYEQYFGPGTRLTVT.

This chain connects TRBV2 to TRBJ2-3; 7 bases fit TRBD2. CDR3 size: 15 residues. Germline V gene lookup returns CDR1 SNHLY and CDR2 FYNNEI. After removal of 3 bases from V and 4 bases from J, the junction contained 7 bases not matched to a gene. CDR3 DNA: TGTGCCAGCAGTGACCAGCGGGACTCAGCAGATACGCAGTATTTT. This codes for CASSDQRDSADTQYF.

This clone came up once. The chain carries TRBV7-9 and TRBJ2-7; D possibly corresponds to TRBD1 (5 bases). This CDR3 has 15 amino acids. Germline values: CDR1 SEHNR, CDR2 FQNEAQ (reference sequence). The V end lost 1 base, the J end lost 3 bases, and 13 bases lay between the germline ends. The CDR3 DNA is TGTGCCAGCAGCTTAGGTCCAGGGTTGGGCTACGAGCAGTACTTC. As protein: CASSLGPGLGYEQYF.

V and J are TRBV19 and TRBJ2-3; D is unresolved. This CDR3 is built from 13 residues. The V end was cut by 3 bases, the J end by 0 bases, with 4 bases between. Per the germline V gene, CDR1 is LNHDA and CDR2 is SQIVND (reference sequence). The CDR3 sequence is CASSMWSTDTQYF. The DNA of the CDR3 is TGTGCCAGTAGTATGTGGAGCACAGATACGCAGTATTTT.

This rearrangement joins TRBV7-9 to TRBJ2-5; D is perhaps TRBD1 or TRBD2 (5 bases each). Germline V gene sequence: CDR1 SEHNR, CDR2 FQNEAQ (reference sequence). Trimming removed 2 bases from V and 11 bases from J, with 18 bases in between. The CDR3 totals 14 residues. The CDR3 protein is CASSLPGTVREQYF. The CDR3 region has the DNA TGTGCCAGCAGCTTACCCGGGACGGTTAGGGAGCAGTACTTC.

The chain has TRBV6-5 and TRBJ2-7; TRBD2 agrees at 10 bases. This CDR3 has 15 residues. V lost 0 bases and J lost 7; bases outside the gene matches: 6. Germline CDR1 and CDR2: MNHEY and SVGAGI. CDR3 DNA sequence: TGTGCCAGCAGTTACTCTGAGCGGGAGGGATGGGAGCAGTACTTC. Protein: CASSYSEREGWEQYF.

V gene TRBV2 combines with J gene TRBJ1-2; TRBD1 matches 8 bases. With V trimmed by 8 bases and J by 2 bases, 10 bases remained unmatched. The germline gives CDR1 SNHLY, CDR2 FYNNEI. The CDR3 length is 15 residues. CDR3 in DNA: TGTGCCAGCGAAGACGGGGACAGGCCGAACTATGGCTACACCTTC. Protein product: CASEDGDRPNYGYTF.

This clone was seen only once. The V gene is TRBV19, the J gene TRBJ1-4, with D perhaps TRBD1 (5 bases). The CDR3 is made up of 17 amino acids. Trimming removed 4 bases at V and 8 bases at J, with 23 bases between. Germline V gene data show CDR1 as LNHDA and CDR2 as SQIVND (reference sequence). CDR3 nucleotide sequence: TGTGCCAGTAGTACCACCATAGACAGTCCAGTCGGCGAAAAACTGTTTTTT. The encoded protein is CASSTTIDSPVGEKLFF.